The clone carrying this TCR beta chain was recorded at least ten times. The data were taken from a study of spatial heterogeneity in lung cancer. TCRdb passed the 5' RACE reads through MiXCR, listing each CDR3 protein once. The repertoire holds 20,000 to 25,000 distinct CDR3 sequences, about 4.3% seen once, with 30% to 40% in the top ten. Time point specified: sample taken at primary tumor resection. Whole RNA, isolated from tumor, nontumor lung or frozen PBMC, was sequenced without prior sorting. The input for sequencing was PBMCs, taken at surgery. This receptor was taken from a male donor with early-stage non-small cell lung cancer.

The CDR3 DNA reads TGTGCCAGCAATACCCTGGGGAGCACTGAAGCTTTCTTT. Translating it yields CASNTLGSTEAFF. The rearrangement uses TRBV9 and TRBJ1-1; D not certain. Trimming pared 6 bases from V and 4 bases from J, leaving 13 bases between. The CDR3 consists of 13 residues. CDR1 SGDLS and CDR2 YYNGEE come from the germline V gene.